A selection of T cell receptor beta chains follows, all from one sample in a study of T cell responses to AZD1222 COVID-19 vaccine. TCRdb keeps only in-frame clones here, not all; method: immunoSEQ multiplex PCR. This table holds more than 95,000 clones, approximately 85% found once. Sample: peripheral blood, taken on day 0 of MenACWY control vaccination. These receptors all come from an adult in good health. The CDR3 runs from the conserved cysteine through the conserved F or W. Fields, in order: D gene, J gene, clone size, V gene, CDR3 protein, CDR3 DNA. The D gene is left open where the match is weak. Clone sizes are given selectively: once, few, many, or a class where the clone is expanded.

d_gene: .
j_gene: TRBJ2-7
abundance: .
v_gene: TRBV18
CDR3aa: CASSPPGGLAWDEQYF
CDR3nt: TGTGCCAGCTCACCCCCTGGGGGGCTAGCCTGGGACGAGCAGTACTTC

d_gene: TRBD1
j_gene: TRBJ1-6
abundance: .
v_gene: TRBV6-5
CDR3aa: CASSKQGAYNSPLHF
CDR3nt: TGTGCCAGCAGTAAACAGGGGGCCTATAATTCACCCCTCCACTTT

d_gene: .
j_gene: TRBJ2-7
abundance: .
v_gene: TRBV7-2
CDR3aa: CASSPPGAQYEQYF
CDR3nt: TGTGCCAGCAGCCCCCCAGGGGCGCAATACGAGCAGTACTTC

d_gene: TRBD2
j_gene: TRBJ2-5
abundance: .
v_gene: TRBV3-1/TRBV3-2
CDR3aa: CASSQDFSGGYQETQYF
CDR3nt: TGTGCCAGCAGCCAAGATTTCAGCGGGGGGTACCAAGAGACCCAGTACTTC

d_gene: .
j_gene: TRBJ1-1
abundance: .
v_gene: TRBV5-6
CDR3aa: CASSLGQGLNTEAFF
CDR3nt: TGTGCCAGCAGCTTGGGTCAGGGGCTTAACACTGAAGCTTTCTTT

d_gene: TRBD1
j_gene: TRBJ2-2
abundance: .
v_gene: TRBV7-2
CDR3aa: CASSSQDRVGGELFF
CDR3nt: TGTGCCAGCAGCTCCCAGGACAGGGTTGGCGGGGAGCTGTTTTTT

d_gene: .
j_gene: TRBJ1-3
abundance: .
v_gene: TRBV21-1
CDR3aa: CASSEVTGVRDTIYF
CDR3nt: TGTGCCAGCAGCGAAGTCACAGGAGTGCGCGACACCATATATTTT

d_gene: TRBD1
j_gene: TRBJ1-5
abundance: .
v_gene: TRBV18
CDR3aa: CASSRQGGSPQHF
CDR3nt: TGTGCCAGCTCCCGACAGGGCGGTTCGCCCCAGCATTTT

d_gene: .
j_gene: TRBJ1-5
abundance: few
v_gene: TRBV12-3/TRBV12-4
CDR3aa: CASSAMINQPQHF
CDR3nt: TGTGCCAGCAGCGCAATGATAAATCAGCCCCAGCATTTT

d_gene: .
j_gene: TRBJ2-7
abundance: once
v_gene: TRBV2
CDR3aa: CASTGSYEQYF
CDR3nt: TGTGCCAGCACCGGGAGCTACGAGCAGTACTTC

d_gene: .
j_gene: TRBJ1-2
abundance: .
v_gene: TRBV30
CDR3aa: CAWSVGGVGYTF
CDR3nt: TGTGCCTGGAGTGTAGGAGGGGTTGGCTACACCTTC

d_gene: TRBD2
j_gene: TRBJ2-3
abundance: .
v_gene: TRBV12-3/TRBV12-4
CDR3aa: CASSTLAGTQYF
CDR3nt: TGTGCCAGCAGTACCCTAGCGGGTACGCAGTATTTT

d_gene: TRBD1
j_gene: TRBJ2-3
abundance: .
v_gene: TRBV7-8
CDR3aa: CASSSNRGISTDTQYF
CDR3nt: TGTGCCAGCAGCTCTAACAGGGGAATTAGCACAGATACGCAGTATTTT

d_gene: .
j_gene: TRBJ1-3
abundance: few
v_gene: TRBV4-2
CDR3aa: CASSQDLVGANTIYF
CDR3nt: TGTGCCAGCAGCCAAGATTTGGTGGGGGCAAACACCATATATTTT

d_gene: .
j_gene: TRBJ2-2
abundance: few
v_gene: TRBV18
CDR3aa: CASSPPGLPANTGELFF
CDR3nt: TGTGCCAGCTCACCACCGGGACTTCCCGCGAACACCGGGGAGCTGTTTTTT

d_gene: .
j_gene: TRBJ2-5
abundance: .
v_gene: TRBV3-1/TRBV3-2
CDR3aa: CASRRFGTVQETQYF
CDR3nt: TGTGCCAGCAGGCGTTTTGGGACTGTCCAAGAGACCCAGTACTTC

d_gene: .
j_gene: TRBJ2-6
abundance: .
v_gene: TRBV9
CDR3aa: CASSGTLMVTAGANVLTF
CDR3nt: TGTGCCAGCAGCGGTACTTTAATGGTCACCGCTGGGGCCAACGTCCTGACTTTC

d_gene: .
j_gene: TRBJ1-2
abundance: once
v_gene: TRBV11-2
CDR3aa: CASSLGATLFWKGYTF
CDR3nt: TGTGCCAGCAGCTTAGGGGCAACCCTTTTCTGGAAAGGCTACACCTTC

d_gene: .
j_gene: TRBJ1-1
abundance: .
v_gene: TRBV7-9
CDR3aa: CASSLPFRTANTEAFF
CDR3nt: TGTGCCAGCAGCTTACCCTTTCGGACAGCGAACACTGAAGCTTTCTTT

d_gene: TRBD1
j_gene: TRBJ1-4
abundance: .
v_gene: TRBV18
CDR3aa: CASSPSSWTGAKGTNEKLFF
CDR3nt: TGTGCCAGCTCACCATCTTCCTGGACAGGGGCAAAGGGGACTAATGAAAAACTGTTTTTT

d_gene: TRBD1
j_gene: TRBJ2-5
abundance: .
v_gene: TRBV6-5
CDR3aa: CASDRVAQETQYF
CDR3nt: TGTGCCAGCGACAGGGTGGCCCAAGAGACCCAGTACTTC

d_gene: .
j_gene: TRBJ1-2
abundance: .
v_gene: TRBV5-6
CDR3aa: CASSLGSTSLGYTF
CDR3nt: TGTGCCAGCAGCTTGGGAAGCACCTCCCTTGGCTACACCTTC

d_gene: .
j_gene: TRBJ2-1
abundance: .
v_gene: TRBV5-5
CDR3aa: CASSLATAIGYHEQFF
CDR3nt: TGTGCCAGCAGCTTGGCCACGGCCATTGGGTATCATGAGCAGTTCTTC

d_gene: .
j_gene: TRBJ1-5
abundance: .
v_gene: TRBV7-2
CDR3aa: CASSSTQGPNQPQHF
CDR3nt: TGTGCCAGCAGTTCCACACAGGGACCCAATCAGCCCCAGCATTTT

d_gene: TRBD1
j_gene: TRBJ1-2
abundance: .
v_gene: TRBV6-5
CDR3aa: CASSFDRGPAGYTF
CDR3nt: TGTGCCAGCAGTTTCGACAGGGGGCCGGCTGGCTACACCTTC

d_gene: .
j_gene: TRBJ1-2
abundance: .
v_gene: TRBV18
CDR3aa: CASSPFMALEYGYTF
CDR3nt: TGTGCCAGCTCACCCTTCATGGCACTAGAATATGGCTACACCTTC

d_gene: TRBD1
j_gene: TRBJ2-5
abundance: few
v_gene: TRBV29-1
CDR3aa: CSARTGTGVQETQYF
CDR3nt: TGCAGCGCACGGACCGGGACAGGGGTTCAAGAGACCCAGTACTTC

d_gene: .
j_gene: TRBJ1-4
abundance: .
v_gene: TRBV5-1
CDR3aa: CASSPLSGGEKLFF
CDR3nt: TGCGCCAGCAGCCCCCTGTCCGGCGGGGAAAAACTGTTTTTT

d_gene: .
j_gene: TRBJ1-1
abundance: .
v_gene: TRBV11-2
CDR3aa: CASSFVRNTEAFF
CDR3nt: TGTGCCAGCAGCTTCGTACGGAACACTGAAGCTTTCTTT

d_gene: .
j_gene: TRBJ1-1
abundance: .
v_gene: TRBV7-9
CDR3aa: CASSPRVTEAFF
CDR3nt: TGTGCCAGCAGCCCCAGGGTCACTGAAGCTTTCTTT

d_gene: .
j_gene: TRBJ1-4
abundance: once
v_gene: TRBV7-2
CDR3aa: CASSPRVGGGPGSEKLFF
CDR3nt: TGTGCCAGCAGCCCTAGGGTCGGGGGGGGACCTGGGAGTGAAAAACTGTTTTTT

d_gene: TRBD2
j_gene: TRBJ2-1
abundance: .
v_gene: TRBV15
CDR3aa: CATSRDRASGGDEQFF
CDR3nt: TGTGCCACCAGCAGAGATCGGGCTAGCGGGGGGGATGAGCAGTTCTTC

d_gene: TRBD1
j_gene: TRBJ2-5
abundance: .
v_gene: TRBV28
CDR3aa: CASSLPPDRGTQETQYF
CDR3nt: TGTGCCAGCAGTTTACCGCCGGACAGGGGGACCCAAGAGACCCAGTACTTC

d_gene: TRBD2
j_gene: TRBJ2-1
abundance: .
v_gene: TRBV9
CDR3aa: CASSAEKTSGGANEQFF
CDR3nt: TGTGCCAGCAGCGCAGAGAAGACCAGCGGGGGGGCGAATGAGCAGTTCTTC

d_gene: TRBD2
j_gene: TRBJ2-3
abundance: .
v_gene: TRBV7-2
CDR3aa: CASSLTSGTDTQYF
CDR3nt: TGTGCCAGCAGTTTAACTAGCGGAACAGATACGCAGTATTTT

d_gene: .
j_gene: TRBJ2-2
abundance: .
v_gene: TRBV7-3
CDR3aa: CASSYTNTGELFF
CDR3nt: TGTGCCAGCAGCTACACGAACACCGGGGAGCTGTTTTTT

d_gene: .
j_gene: TRBJ1-6
abundance: .
v_gene: TRBV9
CDR3aa: CASSPRPTGFTNSPLHF
CDR3nt: TGTGCCAGCAGCCCGCGCCCGACAGGATTTACTAATTCACCCCTCCACTTT

d_gene: TRBD2
j_gene: TRBJ2-1
abundance: once
v_gene: TRBV9
CDR3aa: CASSSASTSAGYNEQFF
CDR3nt: TGTGCCAGCAGCTCCGCTTCCACTAGCGCGGGCTACAATGAGCAGTTCTTC

d_gene: TRBD1
j_gene: TRBJ2-7
abundance: .
v_gene: TRBV6-5
CDR3aa: CASSQSRQGPYEQYF
CDR3nt: TGTGCCAGCAGTCAGAGCCGACAGGGCCCCTACGAGCAGTACTTC

d_gene: .
j_gene: TRBJ1-6
abundance: few
v_gene: TRBV11-1
CDR3aa: CASSARISSYNSPLHF
CDR3nt: TGTGCCAGCAGCGCCCGGATTAGCTCCTATAATTCACCCCTCCACTTT

d_gene: TRBD1
j_gene: TRBJ1-5
abundance: .
v_gene: TRBV6-5
CDR3aa: CASGAGGRNQPQHF
CDR3nt: TGTGCCAGCGGAGCAGGGGGCCGCAATCAGCCCCAGCATTTT

d_gene: .
j_gene: TRBJ1-5
abundance: .
v_gene: TRBV5-5
CDR3aa: CASSLAGSSYQPQHF
CDR3nt: TGTGCCAGCAGCTTGGCAGGGTCATCGTACCAGCCCCAGCATTTT

d_gene: .
j_gene: TRBJ1-1
abundance: .
v_gene: TRBV19
CDR3aa: CASSEWRLQGLNTEAFF
CDR3nt: TGTGCCAGTAGCGAGTGGCGGCTACAGGGATTGAACACTGAAGCTTTCTTT

d_gene: .
j_gene: TRBJ1-1
abundance: .
v_gene: TRBV7-2
CDR3aa: CASSLYRNTEAFF
CDR3nt: TGTGCCAGCAGCTTATACAGGAACACTGAAGCTTTCTTT

d_gene: .
j_gene: TRBJ1-1
abundance: .
v_gene: TRBV6-2/TRBV6-3
CDR3aa: CASSYGGGGNTEAFF
CDR3nt: TGTGCCAGCAGTTATGGTGGGGGCGGAAACACTGAAGCTTTCTTT

d_gene: .
j_gene: TRBJ2-7
abundance: .
v_gene: TRBV18
CDR3aa: CASSKKEEQYF
CDR3nt: TGTGCCAGCTCCAAGAAGGAGGAGCAGTACTTC

d_gene: TRBD1
j_gene: TRBJ2-7
abundance: .
v_gene: TRBV11-3
CDR3aa: CASSLDGTVSYEQYF
CDR3nt: TGTGCCAGCAGCTTAGATGGGACAGTCTCCTACGAGCAGTACTTC